This TCR beta chain was observed in a study of OX40 agonist ivuxolimab in advanced cancers. CDR3 length: 18 residues. The germline gives CDR1 SGHVS, CDR2 FNYEAQ. The V gene lost 2 bases and the J gene lost 0 bases, with 19 bases spanning the gap. The data were produced by immunoSEQ multiplex PCR, yet TCRdb's version contains in-frame clones alone and is incomplete. The table lists about 32,000 clones, approximately 87% of them singletons. The J gene is TRBJ1-1, the V gene TRBV7-6, with D possibly TRBD1 on 6 matching bases. Source: CD4+ or CD8+ T cells sorted from blood, taken in a trial of the OX40 agonist ivuxolimab. The sequence came from an adult with an advanced solid tumor such as melanoma, head and neck, liver or kidney cancer. The CDR3 reads CASSLSGGRTVMNTEAFF. Here the CDR3 DNA reads TGTGCCAGCAGCTTAAGTGGGGGCCGAACCGTAATGAACACTGAAGCTTTCTTT.